Described below is a single T cell receptor (beta chain) sequence and its context. Profiling relied on immunoSEQ multiplex PCR, and the TCRdb table lists in-frame clones only, not all of them. Of some 80,000 clones listed, around 89% are singletons. This sample is drawn from a study of blood T cell repertoires in COVID-19. Germline V lookup: CDR1 SNHLY, CDR2 FYNNEI. The CDR3 is 14 amino acids. Deletions cut 6 bases from V and 7 bases from J, with 15 bases between. The sample was peripheral blood. This chain uses TRBV2 with TRBJ2-2; a weak D match, TRBD2 (7 bases). The source of this sequence is a human donor in a cohort sampled during active COVID-19. CDR3 region: CASRRGGLSGELFF. DNA of the CDR3: TGTGCCAGCAGGAGGGGGGGACTTAGCGGGGAGCTGTTTTTT.